This T cell receptor beta chain was captured in a study of beta chain features in type 1 diabetes. Findings of the study overall: TCRB CDR3s were moderately but significantly shorter in Type 1 diabetes patients in all four CD4+ subsets.

Worth noting for this clone: No antigen is known for it.

There was one heparinised blood draw per donor, averaging roughly 110 mL. It was via CD45RO/CCR7/CD25/CD127/CD95/CD27 that CD4+ naive, central memory, regulatory and stem cell-like memory cells were sorted. V was cut by 1 base and J by 3 bases, with 16 bases left in between. CDR1 SGHAT and CDR2 FQNNGV come from the germline V gene. The CDR3 has 16 amino acids. Every bit of the isolated RNA underwent reverse transcription, so sequencing read expressed TCRB transcripts. Naive, central memory and regulatory T cell samples averaged roughly 3.7 million immunoSEQ reads each. Profiled with immunoSEQ multiplex PCR; TCRdb holds only in-frame clones, not every one. This sample has around 650,000 clones, with around 12% found just once.

The clonotype was recovered from a man aged 30 to 45 with type 1 diabetes. The chain couples TRBV11-2 to TRBJ2-7; D ambiguous. The sequencing sample was made of naive CD4+ T cells from blood. The CDR3 region is CASSLVNGVGFYEQYF. The CDR3 DNA reads TGTGCCAGCAGCTTAGTCAATGGTGTAGGTTTCTACGAGCAGTACTTC.